These T cell receptor beta chains were read from a single sample in a study of T cell repertoires in cytomegalovirus infection. A single record per CDR3 protein comes from TCRdb applying MiXCR to the reads. The sample has about 770,000 distinct CDR3 sequences; 29% are singletons. These receptors' antigens are unknown. The sequencing used cultured CD8+ T cells from PBMCs, collected from culture after CMV antigen stimulation. These receptors came from a human donor in good health (CMV status not recorded). Some clones in this sample may be carry-over from other donors' samples. Each CDR3 is given with its conserved first and last residue. The D gene is left open where the match is weak. Size values are once, few and many counts, or a class for expanded clones, and some rows have none.

-	TRBV10-1	-	TRBJ2-3	TGCGCCAGCAGTGAGGAGGGGCGGCCAGATACGCAGTATTTT	CASSEEGRPDTQYF
-	TRBV27	-	TRBJ1-5	TGTGCCAGCAGTTTAAGGGTCTTTTCTCAGCCCCAGCATTTT	CASSLRVFSQPQHF
few	TRBV5-1	TRBD1	TRBJ1-5	TGCGCCAGCAGCCCGGGACAGGGCGATCAGCCCCAGCATTTT	CASSPGQGDQPQHF
few	TRBV7-9	-	TRBJ2-1	TGTGCCAGCAGCTTAGAGGGGTTCGACAATGAGCAGTTCTTC	CASSLEGFDNEQFF
-	TRBV27	-	TRBJ2-5	TGTGCCAGCAGTTGGGGGTACCAAGAGACCCAGTACTTC	CASSWGYQETQYF
-	TRBV14	-	TRBJ2-2	TGTGCCAGCAGCCGTGCGCCTGACACCGGGGAGCTGTTTTTT	CASSRAPDTGELFF
few	TRBV12-3/TRBV12-4	-	TRBJ1-4	TGTGCCAGCAGTTTAGCGGCAGGTGGAAAACTGTTTTTT	CASSLAAGGKLFF
-	TRBV20-1	-	TRBJ2-6	TGCAGTGCTAGTAGCGAGACTAGGTATCGCTCTGGGGCCAACGTCCTGACTTTC	CSASSETRYRSGANVLTF
many	TRBV7-2	-	TRBJ2-5	TGTGCCAGCAGCTTAGCGAGGACAGATCAAGAGACCCAGTACTTC	CASSLARTDQETQYF
few	TRBV19	-	TRBJ2-1	TGTGCCAGTAGTATGCAGGGGAGCTCCTACAATGAGCAGTTCTTC	CASSMQGSSYNEQFF
-	TRBV14	-	TRBJ1-1	TGTGCCAGCAGTCCACAGGTCCGAACAACTGAAGCTTTCTTT	CASSPQVRTTEAFF
-	TRBV7-9	TRBD1	TRBJ1-4	TGTGCCAGCAGCCCCATTGGACAGGGTTGGGAAAAACTGTTTTTT	CASSPIGQGWEKLFF
-	TRBV7-6	-	TRBJ2-2	TGTGCCAGCAGCTTAGTATACGGGGAGCTGTTTTTT	CASSLVYGELFF
-	TRBV19	TRBD1	TRBJ1-2	TGTGCCAGTAGTATAACAGGGGGGAATGGCTACACCTTC	CASSITGGNGYTF
-	TRBV7-9	TRBD1	TRBJ2-7	TGTGCCAGCAGCTTAGAGGCGACAGGGTCCTTACCCGAGCAGTACTTC	CASSLEATGSLPEQYF
-	TRBV2	-	TRBJ2-7	TGTGCCAGCAAGTACATCGTCTACGAGCAGTACTTC	CASKYIVYEQYF
few	TRBV4-1	-	TRBJ1-5	TGCGCCAGCAGCCAAGAGAACAATCAGCCCCAGCATTTT	CASSQENNQPQHF
many	TRBV12-5	-	TRBJ2-1	TGTGCTAGTGGTTTCGCGAATGGGGGCCCCTCCTACAATGAGCAGTTCTTC	CASGFANGGPSYNEQFF
few	TRBV2	-	TRBJ1-5	TGTGCCAGCAGTGGGGAAGGGATGGGCAATCAGCCCCAGCATTTT	CASSGEGMGNQPQHF
few	TRBV7-9	TRBD1	TRBJ2-5	TGTGCCAGCAGCGACACCCAGGGGGTAGAGACCCAGTACTTC	CASSDTQGVETQYF
-	TRBV6-6	-	TRBJ2-3	TGTGCCAGCAGTTACTTACTCTGGGGTAAAGGCAATACGCAGTATTTT	CASSYLLWGKGNTQYF
few	TRBV7-2	-	TRBJ2-5	TGTGCCAGCAGCCCACTTAGGGGGTCGAGGGAGACCCAGTACTTC	CASSPLRGSRETQYF
-	TRBV6-2/TRBV6-3	TRBD1	TRBJ1-2	TGTGCCAGCAGTTACGACAGGGCCAACTATGGCTACACCTTC	CASSYDRANYGYTF
-	TRBV19	-	TRBJ1-5	TGTGCCGTCCAGGGTCTGTGGGCCAATCAGCCCCAGCATTTT	CAVQGLWANQPQHF
many	TRBV7-8	-	TRBJ1-1	TGTGCCAGCAGCCCCCGAAAGGGGCGGACTGAAGCTTTCTTT	CASSPRKGRTEAFF
-	TRBV28	-	TRBJ2-3	TGTGCCAGCAGCCTAGGGGGACCGCCCACAGATACGCAGTATTTT	CASSLGGPPTDTQYF
few	TRBV11-2	-	TRBJ1-1	TGTGCCAGCAGGGATGTCCCAGGGGAAGCCACTGAAGCTTTCTTT	CASRDVPGEATEAFF
many	TRBV6-5	-	TRBJ2-1	TGTGCCAGCAGTTGGAGGGGGGGGGCCAATGAGCAGTTCTTC	CASSWRGGANEQFF
-	TRBV18	-	TRBJ1-2	TGTGCCAGCTCACCTCCCGGGACACTATATGGCTACACCTTC	CASSPPGTLYGYTF
-	TRBV5-4	TRBD1	TRBJ1-1	TGTGCCAGCAGCCTGACAGGGAGGAGGAACACTGAAGCTTTCTTT	CASSLTGRRNTEAFF
-	TRBV7-6	TRBD1	TRBJ2-1	TGTGCCAGCAGCTCAGGGGACAGTGTGTACAATGAGCAGTTCTTC	CASSSGDSVYNEQFF
many	TRBV7-2	TRBD1	TRBJ2-5	TGTGCCAGCAAGAGACAGGGGGGGCCTCAAGAGAACCAGTACTTC	CASKRQGGPQENQYF